One T cell receptor beta chain is described in this entry. What it binds is unknown. Specified treatment: roughly 19 received Ad26.COV2.S at low or high dose, single or two shots; about five received placebo; per-sample allocation not given. The samples date from day 63 after the first vaccine or placebo injection. Donor was an adult aged 18-55 years in Boston. The germline V and J ends were trimmed by 4 bases and 7 bases, with 17 bases remaining between them. CDR3 length: 16 residues. Germline CDR1 and CDR2: SGHTA and FQGNSA. The sample originates from a study of Ad26.COV2.S vaccination and SARS-CoV-2 variants. Study results and caveats: Researchers reported similar non-spike TCR breadth in vaccine and placebo recipients. Among vaccine recipients, spike-specific TCR breadth exceeded that of placebo recipients.

Only in-frame clones appear in the TCRdb table, and some are missing; sequencing was by immunoSEQ multiplex PCR. The sample lists around 240,000 clones, 85% to 90% seen once, with approximately 12% in the top ten. Sequenced here: peripheral blood, sampled in a trial of Ad26.COV2.S vaccine versus placebo. This sequence originates from a person aged 18-65 years who received the Ad26.COV2.S COVID-19 vaccine or a placebo. The V call is TRBV7-2, the J call TRBJ1-6; D is unclear. The CDR3 DNA is TGTGCCAGCAGCTCGATGTGGGGTAACGGGAATTCACCCCTCCACTTT. Encoded protein: CASSSMWGNGNSPLHF.